This T cell receptor (beta chain) was documented in a study of regulatory T cells in long-lasting Graves disease. Researchers made TCR beta libraries by using iRepertoire HTBI primers and running Arm-PCR on CDR3 regions. One entry per CDR3 protein results from TCRdb running MiXCR on the multiplex PCR reads. The table lists a few hundred thousand distinct CDR3 sequences, under 25% of them singletons. This CDR3 contains 16 residues. Germline lookup yields CDR1 SGHTA and CDR2 FQGNSA. V was trimmed by 5 bases and J by 9 bases, leaving 20 bases between them. Study-wide findings and caveats: Owing to a sample size that was small, accuracy may have been reduced. Preferential use of TRBV28, TRBJ1-2 and TRBJ2-5 was seen in persistent disease. Between persistent patients, 2,500 to 3,500 public clonotypes were shared, exceeding the roughly 920 shared between new patients.

The time point here: persistent/refractory GD, antithyroid drugs over 5 years with positive TRAb. The TCR library was made from RNA that had been extracted from PBMCs in TRIzol. A word on this clonotype: Its antigen is unknown.

The chain recombines TRBV7-2 with TRBJ1-6; D may be TRBD1 (6 bases). Here the sequenced sample was peripheral blood mononuclear cells (PBMCs), taken when the disease was refractory, from a patient treated with antithyroid drugs. The clonotype was recovered from a female donor with Graves disease. The CDR3 here is CASSLPSGVEGSPLHF. CDR3 sequence (DNA): TGTGCCAGCAGCCTGCCCTCAGGGGTAGAGGGTTCACCCCTCCACTTT.